Listed below are T cell receptor beta chains from one sample, sequenced in a study of blood T cell repertoires in COVID-19. The repertoire was sequenced with immunoSEQ multiplex PCR; TCRdb's copy has only in-frame clones and lacks some. The repertoire includes roughly 250,000 clones, 84% of them detected once, and about 4% sits in the top ten. Sequenced sample: peripheral blood. These receptors were obtained from a man aged 45-65 years with acute or convalescent COVID-19. Both conserved end residues are part of each CDR3. Each record gives: V gene, J gene, clone size, D gene, CDR3 protein, CDR3 DNA. The D gene is left open where the match is weak. For some rows the clone size is stated as once, few or many, or as a class when expanded; others skip it.

TRBV28	TRBJ1-1	-	-	CASSFPARAGQGEAFF	TGTGCCAGCAGTTTCCCCGCGCGAGCAGGCCAGGGGGAAGCTTTCTTT
TRBV10-1	TRBJ1-2	-	TRBD1	CASSGTRTGIGYGYTF	TGCGCCAGCAGTGGGACCCGGACAGGGATCGGCTATGGCTACACCTTC
TRBV11-2	TRBJ1-1	-	-	CASSLAQVLDAFF	TGTGCCAGCAGCTTAGCACAGGTCCTAGATGCTTTCTTT
TRBV4-1	TRBJ2-7	-	TRBD1	CASSQGDRVSEQYF	TGCGCCAGCAGCCAAGGGGACAGGGTGAGCGAGCAGTACTTC
TRBV2	TRBJ1-3	-	-	CASSEGGKSSGNTIYF	TGTGCCAGCAGTGAGGGGGGGAAGAGCTCTGGAAACACCATATATTTT
TRBV6-5	TRBJ2-7	-	-	CASSLTLPGPQGQYF	TGTGCCAGCAGCTTGACTTTGCCGGGCCCCCAGGGGCAGTACTTC
TRBV28	TRBJ2-6	-	-	CASSLQGANVLTF	TGTGCCAGCAGTTTACAGGGGGCCAACGTCCTGACTTTC
TRBV27	TRBJ1-3	-	-	CASSRQPGNTIYF	TGTGCCAGCAGCCGACAGCCAGGAAACACCATATATTTT
TRBV5-1	TRBJ1-2	-	TRBD1	CASSSNPGQGNYGYTF	TGCGCCAGCAGCTCAAATCCGGGACAGGGAAACTATGGCTACACCTTC
TRBV9	TRBJ2-5	-	-	CASTGGGGFQETQYF	TGTGCCAGCACTGGGGGAGGGGGATTCCAAGAGACCCAGTACTTC
TRBV5-6	TRBJ2-7	-	-	CASSFNEQYF	TGTGCCAGCAGCTTCAACGAGCAGTACTTC
TRBV5-4	TRBJ2-7	-	-	CASSDPTSGKFYEQYF	TGTGCCAGCAGCGATCCCACGTCAGGGAAGTTCTACGAGCAGTACTTC
TRBV3-1/TRBV3-2	TRBJ2-7	once	TRBD1	CASSPRTGPIYEQYF	TGTGCCAGCAGCCCCCGGACAGGACCCATCTACGAGCAGTACTTC
TRBV24-1	TRBJ1-2	once	-	CATSDQDSPGGYTF	TGTGCCACCAGTGATCAGGACAGCCCTGGGGGCTACACCTTC
TRBV28	TRBJ2-5	-	-	CASSLDSQETQYF	TGTGCCAGCAGTCTGGACAGTCAAGAGACCCAGTACTTC
TRBV6-1	TRBJ2-7	-	TRBD2	CASSEGGLAGGKQYF	TGTGCCAGCAGTGAAGGGGGACTAGCGGGAGGAAAGCAGTACTTC
TRBV6-1	TRBJ2-7	-	TRBD1	CASSEAPGQVYEQYF	TGTGCCAGCAGTGAAGCCCCGGGACAGGTCTACGAGCAGTACTTC
TRBV5-1	TRBJ2-1	-	TRBD2	CASSSWLAGGQSEQFF	TGCGCCAGCAGTTCCTGGCTAGCGGGAGGTCAATCCGAGCAGTTCTTC
TRBV18	TRBJ2-7	few	TRBD1	CASSPADRGPIF	TGTGCCAGCTCACCGGCGGACAGGGGTCCCATCTTC
TRBV6-5	TRBJ2-3	-	-	CASSYGRTDTQYF	TGTGCCAGCAGTTACGGCAGGACAGATACGCAGTATTTT
TRBV2	TRBJ1-1	-	-	CASSGGLGGEAFF	TGTGCCAGCAGTGGGGGATTAGGAGGTGAAGCTTTCTTT
TRBV10-1	TRBJ2-2	-	-	CASSEGAAGRTGELFF	TGCGCCAGCAGTGAAGGAGCGGCAGGACGGACCGGGGAGCTGTTTTTT